Here is one TCR beta chain with its context. Its antigen is unknown. It may be a read error: a sequence one base away is much more abundant. TCRdb itself ran the 5' RACE reads through MiXCR, one entry per CDR3 protein. The table shows a few hundred thousand distinct CDR3 sequences, with 20% to 25% occurring only once. V was cut by 8 bases and J by 4 bases, with 10 bases left in between. The CDR3 totals 12 residues. The record originates from a study of T-cell memory formation after mild COVID-19. Whole-study context: Each donor largely had its own TCR clusters. General study results and limits: Whether second-wave clones peaking at day 37 were SARS-CoV-2 specific went unconfirmed. The CD4+ clones that contracted clustered mainly within CM and EM, and the CD8+ clones concentrated in EMRA.

The V call is TRBV12-3 or TRBV12-4, the J call TRBJ2-3; tentative D call: TRBD1 (6 bases). This TCR was sampled from a man between 18 and 29 years old who had mild COVID-19 (a few samples of this study predate the infection). Cell type and time point are not known. Sequenced input: PBMCs or a T cell subset sorted from them (not recorded which). Written as DNA, the CDR3 is TGTGCCAGCGTGGGGGCCCCAGATACGCAGTATTTT. It encodes CASVGAPDTQYF.